This T cell receptor (beta chain) was recovered during a study of cytomegalovirus exposure and HLA in healthy donors. Findings of the study overall: According to the study, around 160 TCR beta chains were cytomegalovirus-associated. In most subjects, TCR beta sequences reportedly gave accurate predictions of HLA-A and HLA-B alleles.

Regarding this clone: The antigen is undetermined.

Primers: 60 Vbeta forward and 13 Jbeta reverse. The table came from immunoSEQ multiplex PCR; TCRdb's copy has only in-frame clones and leaves some out. The table has 100,000 or so clones, more than 60% seen once. CDR3 size: 15 residues. CDR1 is MNHEY, CDR2 SVGAGI, per germline. Trimming stripped 7 bases from V and 4 bases from J, with 17 bases between. This TCR came from a woman between 40 and 55 years old in good health and CMV-seropositive. The chain is built from TRBV6-5 and TRBJ1-3; D is ambiguous. Sequenced material: PBMCs. The CDR3 region has the DNA TGTGCCAGCACACTAGTTGGTCCCTCCGGAAACACCATATATTTT. Amino acids: CASTLVGPSGNTIYF.